This note documents a single T cell receptor (beta chain) sequence. The source of the sample is a study of blood T cell repertoires in COVID-19. As processed by the authors: Cell counts per sample came from amplifying reference gene primers. Assay used: immunoSEQ multiplex PCR; TCRdb lists only in-frame clones, some missing. That table is the source of V, J and clone size, and D and trimming were worked out from the DNA. The sample yields some 21,000 clones, 85% to 90% seen once. Trimming cost V 4 bases and J 8 bases; bases outside gene matches: 9. CDR3 length: 16 amino acids. Germline assignment: CDR1 SGHNT and CDR2 YYREEE (reference sequence).

The chain uses TRBV5-4 and TRBJ1-4; 12 positions agree with TRBD1. This receptor was obtained from a man aged 50 to 59 with active COVID-19. Sequenced input: peripheral blood. The CDR3 DNA sequence: TGTGCCAGCAGCCGGAGGGGACAGGGGGCTTGGGAAAAACTGTTTTTT. It yields the protein CASSRRGQGAWEKLFF.